This TCR beta chain is from a study of T cells in Graves' hyperthyroidism and ophthalmopathy (dated by TCRdb to the late 2010s). For the wider study: Peripheral blood samples were taken at initial diagnosis, before any treatment was given. An independent validation cohort of 18 to 20 hyperthyroidism patients and roughly 16 patients who later progressed to ophthalmopathy tested prospective prediction of ophthalmopathy. TCR Vbeta CDR3 sequencing of roughly 140 peripheral blood samples (around 45 ophthalmopathy, roughly 72 hyperthyroidism and some 17 progressor patients) is reported in the paper. After blood sampling, hyperthyroidism patients were treated with methimazole at a starting dose of 30 mg daily, and ophthalmopathy patients were treated with high-dose intravenous methylprednisolone. For training and testing, the approximately 92 patients in the discovery cohort were randomly divided in a 7:3 ratio. To identify distinguishing TCR V-J signatures, a discovery cohort of some 99 patients was used, comprising 40 to 45 with Graves' ophthalmopathy and about 59 with stable Graves' hyperthyroidism. Thyroid tissue and blood T-cell repertoires from roughly six Graves' hyperthyroidism patients were also compared in the study.

This clonotype occurred many times. Its antigen is currently not known. Base qualities are missing; no much larger clone stands one base away. Moderately to severely active disease, a Clinical Activity Score of at least 3, a NOSPECS grade of at least 4, and a duration under 3 months were present in ophthalmopathy patients. Patients with uncontrolled infections, other autoimmune diseases, pregnancy or lactation were excluded. Diagnoses were established on the basis of clinical symptoms, serum thyroxine and TRAb, thyroid ultrasound, and orbital computed tomography. PBMCs were isolated from roughly 10 ml of fresh peripheral blood by Ficoll-Paque density gradient centrifugation. Total RNA was extracted with Trizol reagent, and quality was checked on an Agilent 2100 Bioanalyzer. The germline V gene gives CDR1 as MNHNS and CDR2 as SASEGT. Deletion took 4 bases off V and 4 bases off J, with a span of 16 bases between the germline ends. The CDR3 covers 15 residues, taking in both the cysteine and the phenylalanine. The only DNA kept is the CDR3, 45 bases in frame from the first base.

The TCR beta CDR3 regions were amplified from RNA transcripts. The first round of RT-PCR for the TCR CDR3 was performed with the HTBI primer set and the Qiagen OneStep RT-PCR kit. Libraries were constructed in a second round of multiplex PCR, after which size selection and purification were carried out. Libraries were sequenced paired-end with 100 bp reads on an Illumina HiSeq2000. Regarding the original processing steps: SOAPnuke was used to process the raw data, removing reads that contained adapters or uncalled bases, had a mean Phred below 15, or lacked an exact match to the constant primer or identifier. COPE v1.2.5 was used to merge the high-quality paired reads, and each unique nucleotide sequence was defined as a clonotype. MiTCR v1.1 was used to align the clonotypes against IMGT TRBV, TRBD and TRBJ reference segments. The analysis included only V-J combinations with a frequency above 0.0001, which together covered 99% to 99.2% of the repertoires. The TCS score was defined as the ratio of F50 (clonal expansion) to E x V (chaos), calculated using BLOSUM62-based TCRdist between CDR3 peptides within each V-J. Welch's t-statistics and random forest reduced 450 to 600 V-J features to 13, which were used in a naive Bayes classifier (R e1071). Thyroid-blood repertoire similarity was quantified with the Morisita-Horn index. In TCRdb, the public reads were trimmed at Q25 with fastp and aligned with MiXCR, with productive beta chains retained. Every distinct CDR3 protein forms one entry, paired with its most common genes and DNA. The V and J calls and clone size come from TCRdb's table, not from the authors' own analysis. The sample data list around 610,000 distinct CDR3 sequences, and under 15% of these were observed just once. The ten most abundant clones make up roughly 4.5% of the sample.

Overall study results and their limits: Ophthalmopathy was separated from stable hyperthyroidism by a 13 V-J signature model, with 87.88% sensitivity and roughly 81% specificity obtained in cross-validation and 80%/75% obtained in testing. No statistical method was used to fix the sample size in advance, and group allocation was not hidden from the investigators. During validation, the model predicted progression to ophthalmopathy a median of about 5.9 months ahead of onset, with around 65% sensitivity and 72.22% specificity. Blood samples also contained most of the expanded thyroid clonotypes (frequency above 0.001), which suggests that blood repertoires may reflect thyroid immune responses.

This receptor was obtained from a woman aged 40 to 49 with Graves' ophthalmopathy. This chain joins TRBV6-1 to TRBJ2-5; the D segment could be TRBD2, given 6 matching bases. Sequencing input: blood. CDR3 protein: CASSVLSSVRETQYF. The DNA sequence is given as TGTGCCAGCAGTGTCCTTTCTAGCGTCCGAGAGACCCAGTACTTC.